This TCR beta chain comes out of a study of patients and donors after allogeneic stem cell transplantation. TCRdb itself ran the RT-PCR reads through MiXCR, one entry per CDR3 protein. The table lists roughly 40,000 distinct CDR3 sequences, more than 30% of them singletons. CDR1 is SGHTA and CDR2 is FQGTGA in the germline V gene. The CDR3 covers 15 residues. V lost 5 bases, J lost 6 bases, and 9 bases stayed unmatched. The chain recombines TRBV7-3 with TRBJ2-1, with 8 nucleotides matching TRBD2. Sequenced material: blood, either unsorted or a sorted T cell fraction (not recorded which). The receptor was isolated from a human donor who was either an allogeneic HSCT recipient or a stem cell or donor lymphocyte infusion donor (not recorded which). It is not recorded whose cells these are; they may come from a transplant donor. The CDR3 region has the DNA TGTGCCAGCAGCCCTCTTGCGGGAGGTTTCAATGAGCAGTTCTTC. Translating it yields CASSPLAGGFNEQFF.